Below are 21 T cell receptor delta chains sequenced from a single sample in a study of γδ T cells in repeated Plasmodium falciparum infection. TCRdb made new clone calls on the multiplex PCR reads using CATT. This table holds more than 70,000 delta-chain clones, approximately 1% found once. Bulk repertoires came from Vgamma9/Vdelta2+ or Vdelta2-negative gammadelta T cells flow-sorted from PBMC. The source material was gamma-delta T cells from blood. These receptors originate from a pool of human donors (malaria-infected and uninfected, not separated).

Worth noting for this clone: The amino acid sequence in TCRdb belongs to a much larger clone and departs from this DNA's translation at residue 3, likely a sequencing read error; the sequence shown is translated from the DNA. The chain recombines TRDV2 with TRDJ1, with 10 nucleotides matching TRDD3. TCRdb is silent on the J gene; assignment here came from matching the DNA to germline. The CDR3 totals 19 residues. The V gene's germline CDR1 is GEAIGNYY and CDR2 EKD. CDR3 region: CASDTLGHTGGWYTDKLIF. For the CDR3, the DNA is TGTGCCAGTGACACCTTGGGCCATACTGGGGGATGGTACACCGATAAACTCATCTTT.

Many counts were recorded for this clone. V gene TRDV1 combines with J gene TRDJ1, with a weak D call TRDD1 (6 bases). The germline CDR1 and CDR2 sequences are TSWWSYY and QGS. The CDR3 is 20 amino acids. V lost 2 bases and J 0 bases, leaving 25 bases between the germline ends. CDR3 sequence (DNA): TGTGCTCTTGGGGAATCGAATAGTTCAGTTCGGGGGTTGTACACCGATAAACTCATCTTT. It encodes CALGESNSSVRGLYTDKLIF.

With regard to this clone: This likely came from a read error, as a far larger clone is one base away. Different DNA sequences within this sample yield the same CDR3. The chain joins TRDV1 to TRDJ1, with D possibly matching TRDD3 (6 bases). The J gene was missing in TCRdb and was found by matching the end of the DNA to germline. CDR3 size: 20 residues. Germline CDR1 reads TSWWSYY; CDR2 reads QGS. In DNA form, the CDR3 reads TGTGCTCTCGGGGAACAAAGGGGCTCCCCACGATGGGATAAAGCCGATAAACTCATCTTT. Translated: CALGEQRGSPRWDKADKLIF.

Notes on this clone: TCRdb records a much larger clone's protein for this DNA, with a difference at residue 11 that likely arises from a read error; the protein given is the translation of the DNA. The chain employs TRDV2 and TRDJ1; the match to TRDD3 covers 8 bases. No J segment appears in TCRdb, so it was assigned here by matching the sequence to germline. CDR1 is GEAIGNYY, CDR2 EKD, per germline. The CDR3 consists of 18 residues. V lost 0 bases, J lost 0 bases, and 11 bases stayed unmatched. DNA for the CDR3: TGTGCCTGTGACACCAGGTCTGGGGGAACGCGGTACACCGATAAACTCATCTTT. Translated: CACDTRSGGTRYTDKLIF.

This clone was counted a few times. Only one base separates this from a far larger clonotype, so it likely reflects a read error. The sample contains more than one DNA sequence encoding this CDR3. The V call is TRDV2, the J call TRDJ1, with D possibly TRDD1 on 6 matching bases. The J gene, not given by TCRdb, was assigned here from a germline match of the nucleotide sequence. The CDR3 contains 18 residues. Trimming stripped 1 base from V and 0 bases from J, with 20 bases between. The germline CDR1 and CDR2 sequences are GEAIGNYY and EKD. The CDR3 is CACDTKYYQPMYTDKLIF. The DNA for the CDR3 is TGTGCCTGTGACACGAAATACTACCAGCCGATGTACACCGATAAACTCATCTTT.

Only a few counts were recorded for this clone. The protein held in TCRdb is that of a much larger clone and does not match this DNA's translation at residue 5, likely because of a read error; the protein shown is translated from the DNA. This rearrangement joins TRDV1 to TRDJ1; 9 bases are shared with TRDD3. V shed 7 bases, J shed 1 base, and the junction held 10 bases outside the gene matches. The length of the CDR3 is 16 residues. Germline V gives CDR1 TSWWSYY, CDR2 QGS. CDR3 residues: CALAAWGIFSTDKLIF. The CDR3 DNA is TGTGCTCTTGCCGCCTGGGGGATCTTTTCCACCGATAAACTCATCTTT.

This clone turned up a few times. A read error is likely here: a far larger clone is one base away. Other DNA sequences from this sample encode an identical CDR3 as well. The CDR3 reads CALGIEQPAYTDKLIF. CDR3 nucleotides: TGTGCTCTTGGGATCGAGCAGCCCGCATACACCGATAAACTCATCTTT. The chain employs TRDV1 and TRDJ1; D ambiguous. The CDR3 contains 16 residues. Germline values: CDR1 TSWWSYY, CDR2 QGS. V lost 5 bases to trimming and J lost 0 bases, with 16 bases between them.

Comment on this clone: A far bigger clonotype differs at one base, so this is likely a read error. V gene TRDV1 combines with J gene TRDJ1; 10 positions agree with TRDD3. There are 21 residues in the CDR3. Germline CDR1 TSWWSYY, CDR2 QGS. Here the CDR3 DNA reads TGTGCTCTTGGGGGAACCGAGATTGACTGGGGGATCCTCGTAGTAACCGATAAACACATCTTT. Protein: CALGGTEIDWGILVVTDKHIF.

To note about this clone: For this DNA, TCRdb reports the protein of a much larger clone, which diverges at residue 14, most likely from a read error; the protein presented here is translated directly from the DNA. The rearrangement uses TRDV1 and TRDJ1, with D unresolved. In germline, CDR1 is TSWWSYY, CDR2 QGS. V lost 3 bases, J lost 0 bases, and 26 bases lay in between. The CDR3 totals 20 residues. The CDR3 nucleotides read TGTGCTCTTGGGGAGGTCGGGAGACGGACCCCGGGAAGGCACACCGATAAACTCATCTTT. Protein sequence: CALGEVGRRTPGRHTDKLIF.

This clone showed up many times. With a far larger clone one base away, a read error is the likely cause. Other DNA variants within this sample encode the same CDR3. The V gene is TRDV1, the J gene TRDJ1; TRDD2 matches at 8 bases. TCRdb does not report a J gene; here it was assigned by matching the DNA to germline references. The CDR3 is made up of 26 amino acids. Trimming at V came to 0 bases and at J to 5 bases, leaving 38 bases not matched to a gene. CDR1 is TSWWSYY and CDR2 is QGS in the germline V gene. CDR3 sequence: CALGELTFLNAWGNKSPSRRTDKLIF. The DNA for the CDR3 is TGTGCTCTTGGGGAACTAACCTTCCTAAATGCCTGGGGAAACAAATCGCCATCAAGGAGGACTGATAAACTCATCTTT.

Comment on this clone: Translating this DNA gives a protein that differs at residue 16 from the TCRdb one, which belongs to a much larger clone; a read error is likely, and the protein shown is this translation. The chain carries TRDV1 and TRDJ1, with 7 bases that match TRDD2. TCRdb carries no J gene annotation; the J gene was assigned here by matching the DNA with germline. Germline V gives CDR1 TSWWSYY, CDR2 QGS. The ends lost 3 bases at V and 4 bases at J; junction bases unmatched: 26. This CDR3 contains 21 residues. CDR3 DNA sequence: TGTGCTCTTGGGGACCTTACCTTCCTCCCAATACCTATCCACCGCTGCGATAAACTCATCTTT. It translates to CALGDLTFLPIPIHRCDKLIF.

As to this clone: TCRdb shows a much larger clone's protein in place of this DNA's translation, and the two differ at residue 16, likely through a read error; the protein shown is translated from the DNA. The J gene is TRDJ1, the V gene TRDV2; 9 bases map to TRDD3. Here the J gene was assigned by germline matching of the DNA, as TCRdb has none. CDR3 length equals 19 residues. Germline CDR1 GEAIGNYY, CDR2 EKD. The CDR3 reads CACDTSHPLGDKYTDRLIF. The CDR3 bases are TGTGCCTGTGACACCTCTCATCCCTTGGGGGATAAGTACACCGATAGACTCATCTTT.

This clone was seen only a few times. One base separates it from a far larger clone, so it is likely a read error. This same CDR3 is encoded by further DNA sequences in the sample. The V gene is TRDV2; the J gene was not called; the DNA was not used to check the table's D call, TRDD3. Germline CDR1 and CDR2: GEAIGNYY and EKD. The CDR3 is made up of 19 amino acids. CDR3 sequence reads: CACDTVGKGESWDTRQMFF. The CDR3 region has the DNA TGTGCCTGTGACACCGTTGGGAAAGGAGAATCCTGGGACACCCGACAGATGTTCTTC.

The chain combines TRDV2 with TRDJ1, with 10 bases identical to TRDD3. TCRdb gives no J gene; it was assigned here by matching the DNA to germline. The trim removed 1 base at V and 3 bases at J, leaving 7 bases unmatched. The CDR3 contains 16 residues. From germline, CDR1 is GEAIGNYY and CDR2 EKD. DNA for the CDR3: TGTGCCTGTGACACTTTACTGGGGGATCTTCCCGATAAACTCATCTTT. Amino acids: CACDTLLGDLPDKLIF.

For this clone: TCRdb's entry gives the protein of a much larger clone, which mismatches this DNA's translation at residue 6, likely from a read error; the protein reported here is translated from the DNA. The rearrangement uses TRDV2 and TRDJ1, with D perhaps matching TRDD3 (5 bases). TCRdb does not report a J gene; here it was assigned by matching the DNA to germline references. This CDR3 is 16 amino acids long. CDR1 GEAIGNYY and CDR2 EKD come from the germline V gene. Trimming cost V 0 bases and J 0 bases, with 13 bases left between them. The CDR3: CACDTGGVPHTDKLIF. As DNA, the CDR3 is TGTGCCTGTGACACCGGGGGGGTGCCACACACCGATAAACTCATCTTT.

This clone was seen more than once but under ten times. TCRdb's protein, taken from a much larger clone, differs from this DNA's translation at residue 8, likely owing to a read error; the protein displayed comes from the DNA. J is TRDJ1 and V is TRDV2; possible D gene TRDD3, 5 bases. Matching the DNA to germline supplied the J gene, which TCRdb does not give. In germline, CDR1 is GEAIGNYY, CDR2 EKD. Trimming stripped 1 base from V and 2 bases from J, with 22 bases between. The CDR3 covers 18 residues. CDR3 in amino acids: CACDTKARGGPTTDKLIF. The CDR3 bases are TGTGCCTGTGACACTAAGGCCCGGGGGGGGCCCACAACCGATAAACTCATCTTT.

Details on this clone: This DNA's translation and the protein TCRdb lists, from a much larger clone, do not match at residue 10, likely due to a read error; the protein shown is translated from the DNA. The J gene is TRDJ1, the V gene TRDV1; the D is unclear. CDR1 TSWWSYY and CDR2 QGS come from the germline V gene. The V end was cut by 0 bases, the J end by 4 bases, with 24 bases between. CDR3 length: 19 amino acids. CDR3 DNA sequence: TGTGCTCTTGGGGAACTGGGAAAATGGCGGGCCTCCCGGGACGATAAACTCATCTTT. As protein: CALGELGKWRASRDDKLIF.

This clone was found a few times. TCRdb's protein for this DNA is that of a much larger clone and differs from the translation at residue 9, likely a read error; the protein shown is the DNA translation. CDR3 sequence reads: CACDPTGWFITDKLIF. DNA for the CDR3: TGTGCCTGTGACCCTACTGGCTGGTTTATCACCGATAAACTCATCTTT. The J gene is TRDJ1, the V gene TRDV2, with D perhaps matching TRDD2 or TRDD3 (5 bases each). Trimming removed 3 bases from V and 1 base from J, with 17 bases in between. Germline values: CDR1 GEAIGNYY, CDR2 EKD. The CDR3 is made up of 16 amino acids.

This clone was picked up a small number of times. TCRdb's entry gives the protein of a much larger clone, which mismatches this DNA's translation at residue 9, likely from a read error; the protein reported here is translated from the DNA. The V and J genes are TRDV1 and TRDJ1, with 9 bases lining up with TRDD3. The CDR3 runs 24 residues. Germline-derived CDR1 and CDR2 are TSWWSYY and QGS. The ends lost 3 bases at V and 0 bases at J; junction bases unmatched: 29. As DNA, the CDR3 is TGTGCTCTTGGGGATGCGCTTCCTCCCTACCAGGTACTGGGGGACTTCGGGTACACCGATAAACTCATCTTT. Its protein is CALGDALPPYQVLGDFGYTDKLIF.

Worth noting for this clone: The protein recorded in TCRdb matches a much larger clone and deviates from this DNA's translation at residue 17, suggesting a read error; the protein here is obtained by translating the DNA. V gene TRDV2 combines with J gene TRDJ1; 9 nucleotides align to TRDD3. No J gene was available from TCRdb, and it was assigned here by a germline match of the DNA. The CDR3 has 20 residues. Germline V gene lookup returns CDR1 GEAIGNYY and CDR2 EKD. CDR3 coding DNA: TGTGCCTGTGACCCCGGAGGCTACGACTGGGGGACCGGGTACACCGATAGACTCATCTTT. Its translation is CACDPGGYDWGTGYTDRLIF.

This clone has only a few counts. Since a far larger clone is one base different, this is likely a read error. This sample includes further DNA sequences coding for the same CDR3. The J gene is TRDJ1, the V gene TRDV1, with 13 bases lining up with TRDD3. Matching the DNA to germline supplied the J gene, which TCRdb does not give. The CDR3 sequence is 27 residues long. V lost 1 base and J lost 0; bases outside the gene matches: 32. Per germline, CDR1 TSWWSYY and CDR2 QGS. The CDR3 reads CALGEPNRPPPYDLLGDTRLYTDKLIF. The CDR3 nucleotides read TGTGCTCTTGGGGAACCCAATCGGCCTCCTCCTTATGACCTACTGGGGGATACGCGGCTGTACACCGATAAACTCATCTTT.